What follows is one T cell receptor beta chain and its context. Per the original data handling: Reference gene primer amplification gave estimated nucleated cell counts. Data came from immunoSEQ multiplex PCR; TCRdb stores just in-frame clones and leaves some out. The V and J calls and clone size come from that table; D and trimming were worked out from the DNA. The repertoire holds over 70,000 clones, with over 80% as singletons. The CDR3 has 16 residues. V gave up 0 bases and J gave up 4 bases; unmatched junction bases: 7. The germline gives CDR1 SGHRS, CDR2 YFSETQ. The sample is drawn from a study of blood T cell repertoires in COVID-19. In the study overall: PBMCs, B-cell-depleted T cells, or T cells provided the cDNA or gDNA that made up the material.

This sequence joins TRBV5-1 and TRBJ1-3; 7 bases match TRBD1. Sequencing used peripheral blood. The receptor was isolated from an elderly man with acute or convalescent COVID-19. The CDR3 nucleotides read TGCGCCAGCAGCTTGGAGGGGGCTCGGCTAGGAAACACCATATATTTT. This sequence encodes CASSLEGARLGNTIYF.